These T cell receptor beta chains were read from a single sample in a study of PD-1 blockade in classical Hodgkin lymphoma. This table comes from immunoSEQ multiplex PCR, and its TCRdb copy is limited to in-frame clones, with some not included. The sample gives fewer than 55,000 clones, around 80% of which show up once; roughly a fifth is in the top ten. The material was peripheral blood mononuclear cells (PBMCs), obtained before the fourth cycle of nivolumab. These TCRs come from a human donor with classical Hodgkin lymphoma. Each CDR3 is given with its conserved first and last residue. D genes are given only for firm matches. Expanded clones are given a class, and other clones once, few, many or no size at all.

abundance	v_gene	j_gene	d_gene	CDR3nt	CDR3aa
.	TRBV11-2	TRBJ2-2	.	TGTGCCAGCAGCTTACGAAGGCCTGGGGGGACGTCGAACACCGGGGAGCTGTTTTTT	CASSLRRPGGTSNTGELFF
.	TRBV10-3	TRBJ1-4	.	TGTGCCATCAGATCCGGTCAAAATGAAAAACTGTTTTTT	CAIRSGQNEKLFF
.	TRBV30	TRBJ2-7	.	TGTGCCTGGAGTTCTTACGGGCAGGGGACCTACGAGCAGTACTTC	CAWSSYGQGTYEQYF
.	TRBV5-1	TRBJ2-1	TRBD2	TGCGCCAGCAGCCAGGGGACTAGCGGGAGTGGTAATGAGCAGTTCTTC	CASSQGTSGSGNEQFF
.	TRBV5-1	TRBJ2-2	.	TGCGCCAGCAGAGTAGGAAACACCGGGGAGCTGTTTTTT	CASRVGNTGELFF
.	TRBV6-4	TRBJ2-3	TRBD2	TGTGCCAGCAGCGATAGCGGGGGGGCAACAGATACGCAGTATTTT	CASSDSGGATDTQYF
.	TRBV6-1	TRBJ2-3	.	TGTGCCAGCAGTGGCCGGGGGGCGCTGGGCACAGATACGCAGTATTTT	CASSGRGALGTDTQYF
few	TRBV5-4	TRBJ1-1	.	TGTGCCAGCAGCTTGGGACAGCAAGGAGCTTTCTTT	CASSLGQQGAFF
.	TRBV16	TRBJ1-1	TRBD1	TGTGCCAGCAGCCGCTATCAGGGGGCCACTGAAGCTTTCTTT	CASSRYQGATEAFF
.	TRBV7-2	TRBJ1-5	TRBD1	TGTGCCAGCAGCCAGGGACAGGGTATGAGTCAGCCCCAGCATTTT	CASSQGQGMSQPQHF
medium-sized	TRBV2	TRBJ2-3	.	TGTGCCAGCAGTCCAGCCGACCGGGGTGGGACGCAGTATTTT	CASSPADRGGTQYF
.	TRBV27	TRBJ2-7	.	TGTGCCAGCAGTTCCCGATACAGGGGAGGGTACTACGAGCAGTACTTC	CASSSRYRGGYYEQYF
.	TRBV25-1	TRBJ1-4	TRBD1	TGTGCCAGCAGTCCGCCCGGGACAGGGAGTGAAAAACTGTTTTTT	CASSPPGTGSEKLFF
.	TRBV9	TRBJ2-3	.	TGTGCCAGCAGCCCGGACATATCTAGCACAGATACGCAGTATTTT	CASSPDISSTDTQYF
.	TRBV7-2	TRBJ2-5	.	TGTGCCAGCAGCTTTAGCCCTAATCTCGGAGAGACCCAGTACTTC	CASSFSPNLGETQYF
.	TRBV30	TRBJ2-5	.	TGTGCCTGGGGCTGGCAAGAGACCCAGTACTTC	CAWGWQETQYF
.	TRBV6-1	TRBJ1-2	.	TGTGCCAGCAGTGAAGTTTCGGAGGGCCGGGGCTATGGCTACACCTTC	CASSEVSEGRGYGYTF
once	TRBV15	TRBJ2-5	.	TGTGCCACCAGCAGAGGATCGGCTTTGCAAGAACCCGAGACCCAGTACTTC	CATSRGSALQEPETQYF
.	TRBV5-6	TRBJ1-2	.	TGTGCCAGCAGCTCGACGGGACGGAACTATGGCTACACCTTC	CASSSTGRNYGYTF
.	TRBV19	TRBJ1-3	TRBD1	TGTGCCAGTTCTAGGGACAGGCGCTACTCTGGAAACACCATATATTTT	CASSRDRRYSGNTIYF
few	TRBV6-6	TRBJ2-1	.	TGTGCCAGCAGTTACCTCCTAGGGTCCCATGAGCAGTTCTTC	CASSYLLGSHEQFF
.	TRBV6-5	TRBJ2-1	TRBD2	TGTGCCAGCAGTGTACTAGCGGGGGGGCTCGATGAGCAGTTCTTC	CASSVLAGGLDEQFF
once	TRBV6-6	TRBJ2-1	.	TGTGCCAGCAGTTCGGGGCGGTTCAGCTCCTACAATGAGCAGTTCTTC	CASSSGRFSSYNEQFF
few	TRBV29-1	TRBJ1-2	TRBD1	TGCAGCGTTCTACAGGGGAACTATGGCTACACCTTC	CSVLQGNYGYTF
once	TRBV7-3	TRBJ2-4	TRBD2	TGTGCCAGCAGCTTCCCGACTAGCGGGGGGAAAAACATTCAGTACTTC	CASSFPTSGGKNIQYF
.	TRBV11-2	TRBJ2-7	TRBD1	TGTGCCAGCAGCCGGGACAGGGCCAACGAGCAGTACTTC	CASSRDRANEQYF
.	TRBV11-3	TRBJ2-4	.	TGTGCCAGCAGCTTAGAAGGAAGGCGAGCCAAAAACATTCAGTACTTC	CASSLEGRRAKNIQYF
.	TRBV7-8	TRBJ2-7	.	TGTGCCAGCAGCTTAGAAGGGTACTCCTACGAGCAGTACTTC	CASSLEGYSYEQYF
once	TRBV30	TRBJ1-5	TRBD1	TGTGCCTGGAGTCCGCGGACAGGGGGCAATCAGCCCCAGCATTTT	CAWSPRTGGNQPQHF
.	TRBV9	TRBJ1-1	.	TGTGCCAGCAGCCCAGTTGACCCAGGTGAAGCTTTCTTT	CASSPVDPGEAFF
.	TRBV18	TRBJ1-5	TRBD1	TGTGCCAGCCACGGACAGGTAAATCAGCCCCAGCATTTT	CASHGQVNQPQHF
few	TRBV2	TRBJ1-1	TRBD1	TGTGCCAGCAGTCTTGGCGGGGACAGTAAGGTAGCTTTCTTT	CASSLGGDSKVAFF
.	TRBV7-2	TRBJ1-4	TRBD1	TGTGCCAGCAGCCCCCAGGGGGGGTTAGCCGAAAAACTGTTTTTT	CASSPQGGLAEKLFF
.	TRBV5-8	TRBJ2-1	.	TGTGCCAGCAGCTTGAGGCCAAACTCCTACAATGAGCAGTTCTTC	CASSLRPNSYNEQFF
.	TRBV19	TRBJ2-1	.	TGTGCCAGTAGTCCCCGACTAGAGCTGGATGAGCAGTTCTTC	CASSPRLELDEQFF
few	TRBV19	TRBJ2-1	.	TGTGCCACCGACACTAAAGGGGGTGAGCAGTTCTTC	CATDTKGGEQFF
.	TRBV10-2	TRBJ1-2	.	TGCGCCAGCAGTGAGTCGAAACCAGACGGCTACACCTTC	CASSESKPDGYTF
.	TRBV7-8	TRBJ2-1	TRBD2	TGTGCCAGCACAGGACTAGCGGTAGCCTACAATGAGCAGTTCTTC	CASTGLAVAYNEQFF
.	TRBV4-3	TRBJ1-1	.	TGCGCCAGCAGGGGCGGGGGCCTAGGGAACACTGAAGCTTTCTTT	CASRGGGLGNTEAFF
.	TRBV19	TRBJ2-7	.	TGTGCCAGTAGTTGGACAGTTGACACCTACGAGCAGTACTTC	CASSWTVDTYEQYF
.	TRBV19	TRBJ1-4	.	TGTGCCAGTAGTGCGGCCGGGACCACAACTAATGAAAAACTGTTTTTT	CASSAAGTTTNEKLFF
.	TRBV7-8	TRBJ2-5	TRBD1	TGTGCCAGCAGCTTAAGAGACAGGGGGCAACGAGAGACCCAGTACTTC	CASSLRDRGQRETQYF
.	TRBV6-5	TRBJ2-2	.	TGTGCCAGCAGTTCCCCCGGACTCCCGAACACCGGGGAGCTGTTTTTT	CASSSPGLPNTGELFF
.	TRBV7-9	TRBJ2-7	TRBD2	TGTGCCAGCAGCTCGGGACTAGCGTTTGACGAGCAGTACTTC	CASSSGLAFDEQYF
once	TRBV30	TRBJ1-4	TRBD1	TGTGCCTGGAGTCCACGGACAGGGGGCGGGAGAAAACTGTTTTTT	CAWSPRTGGGRKLFF
once	TRBV30	TRBJ2-3	.	TGTGCCTGGAGCGGAGAGTATACGCAGTATTTT	CAWSGEYTQYF
once	TRBV19	TRBJ1-1	.	TGTGCCAGTAGTATAGAGAACACTGAAGCTTTCTTT	CASSIENTEAFF
.	TRBV29-1	TRBJ1-3	.	TGCAGCGTTGAGCTCTCGGGAGGAAACACCATATATTTT	CSVELSGGNTIYF
large	TRBV28	TRBJ1-1	.	TGTGCCAGCAGTTCCCCACCAAGCAGCCTGAACACTGAAGCTTTCTTT	CASSSPPSSLNTEAFF
.	TRBV6-7	TRBJ2-7	.	TGTGCCAGCAGTTACTTGACGACCCTGACCGAGCAGTACTTC	CASSYLTTLTEQYF
.	TRBV30	TRBJ1-4	TRBD1	TGTGCCTGGAGTCTCCGCCGGACAGGGTTCCCTAATGAAAAACTGTTTTTT	CAWSLRRTGFPNEKLFF
.	TRBV5-1	TRBJ1-2	.	TGCGCCAGCAGCTTGGACAGGTACGGCTACACCTTC	CASSLDRYGYTF